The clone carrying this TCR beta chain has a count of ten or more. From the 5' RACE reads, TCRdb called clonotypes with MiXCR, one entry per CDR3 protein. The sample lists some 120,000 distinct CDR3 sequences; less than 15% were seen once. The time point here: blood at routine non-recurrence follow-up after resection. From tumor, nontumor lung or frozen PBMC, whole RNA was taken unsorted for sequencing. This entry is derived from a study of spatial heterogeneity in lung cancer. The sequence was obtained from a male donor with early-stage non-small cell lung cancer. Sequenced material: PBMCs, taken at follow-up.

The DNA for the CDR3 is TGTGCCAGCAGTTTGACCCCCGGATGGCGACAGTTGAACACTGAAGCTTTCTTT. It codes for CASSLTPGWRQLNTEAFF. The chain is built from TRBV12-3 or TRBV12-4 and TRBJ1-1; tentative D call: TRBD1 (5 bases). The CDR3 runs to 18 residues. V was cut by 3 bases and J by 0 bases, with 20 bases left in between.